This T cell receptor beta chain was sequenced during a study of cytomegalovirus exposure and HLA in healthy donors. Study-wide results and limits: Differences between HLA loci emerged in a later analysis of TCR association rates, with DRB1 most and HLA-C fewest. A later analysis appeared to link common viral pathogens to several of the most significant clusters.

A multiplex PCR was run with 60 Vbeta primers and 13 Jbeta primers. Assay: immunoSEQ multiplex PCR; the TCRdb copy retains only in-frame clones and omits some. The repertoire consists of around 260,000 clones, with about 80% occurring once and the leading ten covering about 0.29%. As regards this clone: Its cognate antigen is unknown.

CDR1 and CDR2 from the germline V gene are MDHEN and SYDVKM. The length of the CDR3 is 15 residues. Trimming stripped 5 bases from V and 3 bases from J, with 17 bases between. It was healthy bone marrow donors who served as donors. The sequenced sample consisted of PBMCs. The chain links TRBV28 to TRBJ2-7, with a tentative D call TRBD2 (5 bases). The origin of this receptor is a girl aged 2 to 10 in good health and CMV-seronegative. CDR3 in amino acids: CASSRGLGGLYEQYF. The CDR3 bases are TGTGCCAGCAGTCGGGGTTTAGGAGGCCTCTACGAGCAGTACTTC. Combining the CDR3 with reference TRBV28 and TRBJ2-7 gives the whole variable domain DVKVTQSSRYLVKRTGEKVFLECVQDMDHENMFWYRQDPGLGLRLIYFSYDVKMKEKGDIPEGYSVSREKKERFSLILESASTNQTSMYLCASSRGLGGLYEQYFGPGTRLTVT.